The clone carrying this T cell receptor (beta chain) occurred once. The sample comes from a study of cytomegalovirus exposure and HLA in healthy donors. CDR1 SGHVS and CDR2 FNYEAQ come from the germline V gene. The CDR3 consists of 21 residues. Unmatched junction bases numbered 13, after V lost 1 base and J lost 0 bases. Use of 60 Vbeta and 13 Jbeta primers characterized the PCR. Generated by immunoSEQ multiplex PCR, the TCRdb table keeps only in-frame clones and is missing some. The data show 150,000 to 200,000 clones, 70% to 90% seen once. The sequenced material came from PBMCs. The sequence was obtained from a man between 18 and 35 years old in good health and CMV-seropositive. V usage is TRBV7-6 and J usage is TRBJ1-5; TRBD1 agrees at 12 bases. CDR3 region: CASSLVLGGTGGRDSNQPQHF. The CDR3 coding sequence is TGTGCCAGCAGCTTAGTATTGGGAGGGACAGGGGGCCGGGATAGCAATCAGCCCCAGCATTTT.